These 10 T cell receptor beta chains originate from one sample sequenced in a study of cytomegalovirus exposure and HLA in healthy donors. A multiplex PCR was run with 60 Vbeta primers and 13 Jbeta primers. Libraries were prepared by immunoSEQ multiplex PCR; TCRdb keeps only in-frame clonotypes and omits some of them. The table has some 110,000 clones, 70% to 80% seen once; the top ten hold 2.5% to 3.5%. Material for sequencing was PBMCs. The receptor source for this set is a female donor in good health and CMV-seronegative.

V is TRBV6-1 and J is TRBJ2-3; 14 positions match TRBD2. J gave up 3 bases and V 1 base, and 0 bases lay outside the gene matches. The CDR3 sequence is 16 residues long. The germline V gene encodes CDR1 MNHNS and CDR2 SASEGT. CDR3 residues: CASSEGLAGGTDTQYF. In nucleotides, the CDR3 is TGTGCCAGCAGTGAAGGACTAGCGGGAGGGACAGATACGCAGTATTTT.

This clone showed up just a few times. The J gene is TRBJ1-4, the V gene TRBV9; D remains unclear. V lost 2 bases, J lost 4 bases, and 6 bases lay in between. The CDR3 runs 13 residues. From germline, CDR1 is SGDLS and CDR2 YYNGEE. Here the CDR3 DNA reads TGTGCCAGCAGCGTGGGAGGTAATGAAAAACTGTTTTTT. Protein sequence: CASSVGGNEKLFF.

This clone has a count of ten or more. The chain carries TRBV11-2 and TRBJ1-4, with TRBD1 as a possible D gene (6 bases). CDR3 size: 13 residues. Germline CDR1 SGHAT, CDR2 FQNNGV. The ends were cut back, 5 bases at V and 8 bases at J, with 12 bases in the middle. The CDR3 coding sequence is TGTGCCAGCAGCCCCGGGACACTAGAAAAACTGTTTTTT. Translated, it gives CASSPGTLEKLFF.

The chain couples TRBV28 to TRBJ1-2; D might be TRBD1 (6 bases). V was trimmed by 8 bases and J by 5 bases, leaving 15 bases between them. Germline V gene data show CDR1 as MDHEN and CDR2 as SYDVKM. This CDR3 has 13 amino acids. The CDR3, as DNA: TGTGCCAGCGTGGGGACAAGGGTTTATGGCTACACCTTC. Amino acids: CASVGTRVYGYTF.

V gene TRBV5-1 combines with J gene TRBJ2-5; TRBD2 agrees at 7 bases. CDR1 is SGHRS and CDR2 is YFSETQ in the germline V gene. V dropped 3 bases and J dropped 5; count of bases not matched to a gene: 4. The CDR3 has 13 amino acids. CDR3 protein: CASSSGAGETQYF. In DNA, the CDR3 is TGCGCCAGCAGCTCGGGAGCGGGGGAGACCCAGTACTTC.

V and J are TRBV15 and TRBJ2-7; 7 positions agree with TRBD1. CDR1 is LNHNV and CDR2 is YYDKDF in the germline V gene (reference sequence). The CDR3 is 13 residues long. J gave up 4 bases and V 8 bases, and 8 bases lay outside the gene matches. The CDR3 region has the DNA TGTGCCACCCGCGCAGGGGGAGAGTACGAGCAGTACTTC. This codes for CATRAGGEYEQYF.

J is TRBJ1-3 and V is TRBV6-1, with D tentatively TRBD1 (5 bases). Germline CDR1 is MNHNS and CDR2 is SASEGT. Trimming took 2 bases from V and 0 from J, leaving 14 bases between them. The CDR3 runs 17 residues. The CDR3 DNA reads as TGTGCCAGCAGTGAACTGGGGCTCGAACGCTCTGGAAACACCATATATTTT. Residues: CASSELGLERSGNTIYF.

The rearrangement joins TRBV6-1 to TRBJ2-1, with 7 positions matching TRBD1. The CDR3 is made up of 17 amino acids. Losses at the gene ends were 3 bases for V and 4 bases for J; bases not matched to a gene: 12. From germline, CDR1 is MNHNS and CDR2 SASEGT. The CDR3 loop is CASSEFDGTVPYNEQFF. The CDR3 DNA sequence: TGTGCCAGCAGTGAGTTCGACGGGACAGTGCCATACAATGAGCAGTTCTTC.

This chain joins TRBV11-2 and TRBJ2-3; D unclear. CDR3 length: 15 amino acids. CDR1 SGHAT and CDR2 FQNNGV come from the germline V gene. V gave up 0 bases and J gave up 4 bases, with 11 bases separating them. CDR3 sequence (DNA): TGTGCCAGCAGCTTAGATTTCGGCAGCGCAGATACGCAGTATTTT. It specifies CASSLDFGSADTQYF. Filled out from reference TRBV11-2 and TRBJ2-3, the complete variable domain reads EAGVAQSPRYKIIEKRQSVAFWCNPISGHATLYWYQQILGQGPKLLIQFQNNGVVDDSQLPKDRFSAERLKGVDSTLKIQPAKLEDSAVYLCASSLDFGSADTQYFGPGTRLTVL.

This clone was picked up many times. The V and J genes are TRBV5-5 and TRBJ2-7; the match to TRBD2 covers 7 bases. Germline-derived CDR1 and CDR2 are SGHKS and YYEKEE (reference sequence). The trim removed 4 bases at V and 7 bases at J, leaving 11 bases unmatched. The CDR3 totals 14 residues. The chain's CDR3 is CASSPRTRRREQYF. Here the CDR3 DNA reads TGTGCCAGCAGCCCCCGGACTAGAAGAAGGGAGCAGTACTTC.